Below, 8 T cell receptor beta chains from the same sample are listed, as sequenced in a study of cytomegalovirus exposure and HLA in healthy donors. 13 Jbeta primers and 60 Vbeta primers were used for the PCR. Profiled with immunoSEQ multiplex PCR; TCRdb holds only in-frame clones, not every one. The profile shows some 130,000 clones, 74% of them singletons. Sequencing used PBMCs. These receptors were obtained from a male donor in good health and CMV-seronegative.

The CDR3: CASSMQGDTQYF. CDR3 sequence (DNA): TGTGCCAGTAGTATGCAGGGAGATACGCAGTATTTT. This sequence joins TRBV19 and TRBJ2-3; the D gene is possibly TRBD1 (5 bases). Germline assignment: CDR1 LNHDA and CDR2 SQIVND (reference sequence). This CDR3 comprises 12 residues. Trimming stripped 3 bases from V and 5 bases from J, with 6 bases between.

The V and J genes are TRBV7-3 and TRBJ2-3; TRBD1 matches at 8 bases. CDR3 length equals 16 residues. The trim removed 5 bases at V and 6 bases at J, leaving 13 bases unmatched. Germline V lookup: CDR1 SGHTA, CDR2 FQGTGA. CDR3 loop: CASSRSRGRWQDTQYF. CDR3 DNA: TGTGCCAGCAGCAGGAGCAGGGGGCGTTGGCAGGATACGCAGTATTTT.

V usage is TRBV27 and J usage is TRBJ1-4; possibly TRBD1 for D (5 bases). The germline CDR1 and CDR2 sequences are MNHEY and SMNVEV (reference sequence). V lost 5 bases, J lost 6 bases, and 22 bases lay in between. CDR3 size: 17 residues. CDR3 nucleotide sequence: TGTGCCAGCAGTACCTCCATTGACAGATCAAGGCATGAAAAACTGTTTTTT. The encoded protein is CASSTSIDRSRHEKLFF. Filled out from reference TRBV27 and TRBJ1-4, the complete variable domain reads EAQVTQNPRYLITVTGKKLTVTCSQNMNHEYMSWYRQDPGLGLRQIYYSMNVEVTDKGDVPEGYKVSRKEKRNFPLILESPSPNQTSLYFCASSTSIDRSRHEKLFFGSGTQLSVL.

V and J are TRBV2 and TRBJ2-1; TRBD1 matches 12 bases. The CDR3 totals 15 residues. With V trimmed by 6 bases and J by 4 bases, 4 bases remained unmatched. Germline CDR1 is SNHLY and CDR2 is FYNNEI. The CDR3: CASSLGQGAYNEQFF. CDR3 DNA sequence: TGTGCCAGCAGCCTGGGACAGGGGGCTTACAATGAGCAGTTCTTC.

The gene calls are TRBV28 and TRBJ2-5, with TRBD1 matching over 7 bases. The CDR3 loop spans 15 amino acids. Germline-derived CDR1 and CDR2 are MDHEN and SYDVKM. The J segment lost 4 bases and the V segment lost 6 bases, leaving 11 bases of the junction unmatched. CDR3 sequence reads: CASSFGTVFGETQYF. The DNA for the CDR3 is TGTGCCAGCAGCTTTGGGACAGTCTTTGGAGAGACCCAGTACTTC.

This rearrangement joins TRBV7-9 to TRBJ2-3, with 9 bases fitting TRBD2. V dropped 4 bases and J dropped 1; count of bases not matched to a gene: 3. The CDR3 runs 15 residues. The V gene's germline CDR1 is SEHNR and CDR2 FQNEAQ (reference sequence). The CDR3 loop reads CASSWASGGTDTQYF. The CDR3 nucleotides are TGTGCCAGCAGCTGGGCTAGCGGGGGCACAGATACGCAGTATTTT.

The chain employs TRBV7-6 and TRBJ1-4; D unresolved. CDR1 and CDR2 from the germline V gene are SGHVS and FNYEAQ. Trimming cost V 0 bases and J 4 bases, with 3 bases left between them. The length of the CDR3 is 13 residues. This CDR3 reads CASSLALNEKLFF. The CDR3 DNA sequence: TGTGCCAGCAGCTTAGCCCTTAATGAAAAACTGTTTTTT.

This CDR3 reads CASSDRDYNTGELFF. CDR3 in DNA: TGTGCCAGCAGCGATAGGGACTACAACACCGGGGAGCTGTTTTTT. This chain uses TRBV14 with TRBJ2-2; TRBD2 aligns across 7 bases. J was trimmed by 2 bases and V by 5 bases; bases with no gene match: 5. This CDR3 region has 15 residues. Germline assignment: CDR1 SGHDN and CDR2 FVKESK.